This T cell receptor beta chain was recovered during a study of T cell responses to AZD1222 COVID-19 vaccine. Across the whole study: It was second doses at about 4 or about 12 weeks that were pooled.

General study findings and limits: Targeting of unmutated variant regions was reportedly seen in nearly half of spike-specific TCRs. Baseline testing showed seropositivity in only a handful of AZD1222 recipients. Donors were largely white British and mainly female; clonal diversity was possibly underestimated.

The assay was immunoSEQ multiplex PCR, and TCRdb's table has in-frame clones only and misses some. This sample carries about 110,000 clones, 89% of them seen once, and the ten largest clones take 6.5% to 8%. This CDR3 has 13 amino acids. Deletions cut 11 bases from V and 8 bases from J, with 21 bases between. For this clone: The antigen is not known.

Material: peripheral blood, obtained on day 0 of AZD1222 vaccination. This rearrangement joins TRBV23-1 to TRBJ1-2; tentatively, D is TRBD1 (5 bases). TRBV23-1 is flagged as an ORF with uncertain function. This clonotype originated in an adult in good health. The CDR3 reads CASKGKGVHGYTF. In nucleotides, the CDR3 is TGCGCCTCCAAGGGAAAAGGGGTCCACGGCTACACCTTC.